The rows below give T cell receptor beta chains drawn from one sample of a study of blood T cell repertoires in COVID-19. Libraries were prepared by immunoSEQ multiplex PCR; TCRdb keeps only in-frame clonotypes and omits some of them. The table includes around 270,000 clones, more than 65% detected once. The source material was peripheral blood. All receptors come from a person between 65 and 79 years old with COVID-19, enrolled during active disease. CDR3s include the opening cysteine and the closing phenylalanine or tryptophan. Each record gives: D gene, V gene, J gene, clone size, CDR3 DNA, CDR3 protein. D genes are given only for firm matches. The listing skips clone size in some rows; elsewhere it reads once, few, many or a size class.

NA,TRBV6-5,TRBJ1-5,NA,TGTGCCAGCAGGATTGACACGACCAATCAGCCCCAGCATTTT,CASRIDTTNQPQHF
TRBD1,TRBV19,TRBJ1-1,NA,TGTGCCAGTAGAGCCACGCGGGACAGGGGGCTGAACACTGAAGCTTTCTTT,CASRATRDRGLNTEAFF
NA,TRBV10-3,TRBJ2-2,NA,TGTGCCATCAGCGTCACTGATAACACCGGGGAGCTGTTTTTT,CAISVTDNTGELFF
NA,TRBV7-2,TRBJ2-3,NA,TGTGCCAGCAGCTCCAGAGGAACATCTTCAGCGCAGTATTTT,CASSSRGTSSAQYF
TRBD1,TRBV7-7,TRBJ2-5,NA,TGTGCCAGCAGCTTAGGGACAGGGGGCCAAGAGACCCAGTACTTC,CASSLGTGGQETQYF
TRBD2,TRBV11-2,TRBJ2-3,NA,TGTGCCAGCAGCTTTGGGACTAGCTTGGATACGCAGTATTTT,CASSFGTSLDTQYF
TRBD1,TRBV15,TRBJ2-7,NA,TGTGCCACCAGCAGTTGGGACAGACCTTCGCCCTACGAGCAGTACTTC,CATSSWDRPSPYEQYF
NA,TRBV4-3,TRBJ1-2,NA,TGCGCCAGCAGCCAACAGGGGTCCGCCGGGGGCTACACCTTC,CASSQQGSAGGYTF
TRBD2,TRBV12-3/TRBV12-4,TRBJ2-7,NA,TGTGCCAGCAGGATAGCGGGACAATACGAGCAGTACTTC,CASRIAGQYEQYF
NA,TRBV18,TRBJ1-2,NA,TGTGCCAGCTCCCAAGAGCCGGGTACCCATGGCTACACCTTC,CASSQEPGTHGYTF
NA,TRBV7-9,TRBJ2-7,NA,TGTGCCAGCAGCTTAATCGGATCCGGGGTGGGCTACGAGCAGTACTTC,CASSLIGSGVGYEQYF
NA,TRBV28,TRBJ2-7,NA,TGTGCCAGCAGTTTCGGGCGGGCCTACGAGCAGTACTTC,CASSFGRAYEQYF
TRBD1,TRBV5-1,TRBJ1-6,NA,TGCGCCAGCAGCTTGACAGGGGCCGGTTCACCCCTCCACTTT,CASSLTGAGSPLHF
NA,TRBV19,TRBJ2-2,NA,TGTGCCAGTAGGGGTTCCAGGGTCTCGAACACCGGGGAGCTGTTTTTT,CASRGSRVSNTGELFF
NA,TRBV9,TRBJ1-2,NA,TGTGCCAGCAGCCCAACTAGCCGGGACCCCGGGGGAGGCTACACCTTC,CASSPTSRDPGGGYTF
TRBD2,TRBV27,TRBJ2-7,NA,TGTGCCAGCAGTTTATCCTGGACTAGCGGTTACGAGCAGTACTTC,CASSLSWTSGYEQYF
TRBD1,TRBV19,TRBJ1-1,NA,TGTGCCAGTCGACAGGGGGCAAGGAATGAAGCTTTCTTT,CASRQGARNEAFF
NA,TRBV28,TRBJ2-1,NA,TGTGCCAGCAGTTTAGACCGTCCTGAGGGTGGACATGAGCAGTTCTTC,CASSLDRPEGGHEQFF
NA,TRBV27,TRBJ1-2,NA,TGTGCCAGCCGGGATAGCCCCCTTAGTTATGGCTACACCTTC,CASRDSPLSYGYTF
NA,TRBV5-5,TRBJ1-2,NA,TGTGCCAGCAGCTTGGGGGGGCTGAACTATGGCTACACCTTC,CASSLGGLNYGYTF
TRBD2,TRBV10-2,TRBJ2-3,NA,TGCGCCAGCAGTCCCCTGACTAGCGGGGGGGTGGTCCACACAGATACGCAGTATTTT,CASSPLTSGGVVHTDTQYF
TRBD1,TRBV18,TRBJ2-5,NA,TGTGCCAGCTCACCAGAAAAGGGGGCAACTCAAGAGACCCAGTACTTC,CASSPEKGATQETQYF
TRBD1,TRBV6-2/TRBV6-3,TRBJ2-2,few,TGTGCCAGCAGCCGGACAGGGAATCCCGGGGAGCTGTTTTTT,CASSRTGNPGELFF
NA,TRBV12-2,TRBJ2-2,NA,TGTGCAAGTCGCTTAGCGCGGGGTGGACAGAACACCGGGGAGCTGTTTTTT,CASRLARGGQNTGELFF
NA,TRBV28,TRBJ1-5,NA,TGTGCCAGCAATACAGGTCGGGGAGGGGATCAGCCCCAGCATTTT,CASNTGRGGDQPQHF
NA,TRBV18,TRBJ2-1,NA,TGTGCCAGCTCACCACTCAACAGGGCATCCTACAATGAGCAGTTCTTC,CASSPLNRASYNEQFF
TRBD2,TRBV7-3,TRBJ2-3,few,TGTGCCAGCAGCTCGGGACTAGCTACAGATACGCAGTATTTT,CASSSGLATDTQYF
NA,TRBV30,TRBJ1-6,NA,TGTGCCTGGAGTGTACTTTCACCCCTCCACTTT,CAWSVLSPLHF
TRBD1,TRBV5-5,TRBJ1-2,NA,TGTGCCAGCAGCCCAAGGGACAGGGCCCATAGGGCCTATGGCTACACCTTC,CASSPRDRAHRAYGYTF
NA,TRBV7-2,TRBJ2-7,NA,TGTGCCAGCAGCGCTCGGAGGGGGGGCTACGAGCAGTACTTC,CASSARRGGYEQYF
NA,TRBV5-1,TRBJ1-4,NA,TGCGCCAGCACCACCGGGGGGTATAATGAAAAACTGTTTTTT,CASTTGGYNEKLFF
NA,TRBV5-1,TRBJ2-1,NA,TGCGCCAGCAGGGGTAGGGGACGGAGGGATGAGCAGTTCTTC,CASRGRGRRDEQFF
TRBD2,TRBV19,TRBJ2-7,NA,TGTGCCAGTAGTAGGGCGGGACTAGGGGACTACGAGCAGTACTTC,CASSRAGLGDYEQYF
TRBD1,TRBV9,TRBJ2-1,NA,TGTGCCAGCAGCGTAGGGGGACAGGGTGTCAATGAGCAGTTCTTC,CASSVGGQGVNEQFF
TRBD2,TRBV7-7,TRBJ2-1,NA,TGTGCCAGCAGCCCACTAGCGGGAGCGGAAAATGAGCAGTTCTTC,CASSPLAGAENEQFF
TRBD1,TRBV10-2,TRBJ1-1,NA,TGCGCCAGCAGTGCTCAAGGGCCCAGGGGGACTGAAGCTTTCTTT,CASSAQGPRGTEAFF
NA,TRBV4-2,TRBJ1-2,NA,TGTGCCAGCAGCCAAGACTGGGGGGGTAGAGGCTACACCTTC,CASSQDWGGRGYTF
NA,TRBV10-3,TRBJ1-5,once,TGTGCCATCAGTGAGTCGCAAGTCCTAGCCCAGCATTTT,CAISESQVLAQHF
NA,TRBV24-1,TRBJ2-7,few,TGTGCCACCAGTGGGGGCCCAGTAGGGCAGGGCGTCCACGAGCAGTACTTC,CATSGGPVGQGVHEQYF
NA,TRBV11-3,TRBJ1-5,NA,TGTGCCAGCAGCCTTAACCGGGACACCAGCAATCAGCCCCAGCATTTT,CASSLNRDTSNQPQHF
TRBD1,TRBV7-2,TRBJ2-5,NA,TGTGCCAGCAGCGAAAGGACAGGGATACAAGAGACCCAGTACTTC,CASSERTGIQETQYF
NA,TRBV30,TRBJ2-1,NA,TGTGCCTGCTCCCCCGGCAATGAGCAGTTCTTC,CACSPGNEQFF
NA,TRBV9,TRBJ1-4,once,TGTGCCAGCAGCGCGGATCAGACAGCCCGTAATGAAAAACTGTTTTTT,CASSADQTARNEKLFF
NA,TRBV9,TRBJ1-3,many,TGTGCCAGCAGCGTAGTGGCGGGGCAAATAACTGGAAACACCATATATTTT,CASSVVAGQITGNTIYF
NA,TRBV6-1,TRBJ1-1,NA,TGTGCCAGCAGTGAAGAGCGCGGTTACACTGAAGCTTTCTTT,CASSEERGYTEAFF
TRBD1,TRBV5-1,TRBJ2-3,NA,TGCGCCAGCAGCTTGGGGACCAGGGACAGCCTGACGGATACGCAGTATTTT,CASSLGTRDSLTDTQYF
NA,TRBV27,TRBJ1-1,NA,TGTGCCAGCAGACGGGGGGTCACTGAAGCTTTCTTT,CASRRGVTEAFF